This TCR beta chain is from a study of molecular identifiers for immune sequencing clone quantification. The germline V gene has CDR1 SGHNT and CDR2 YYREEE (reference sequence). V was clipped by 3 bases and J by 0 bases, with 16 bases between them. This CDR3 has 17 amino acids. TCRdb redid the calling of the PCR reads with MiXCR, one entry per CDR3 protein. The data show about 640,000 distinct CDR3 sequences, roughly 21% seen once. Material: naive CD8+ T cells from blood, with Jurkat cell RNA spiked in. Subset of the sample: FACS-sorted CD8+CD4-CCR7+CD45RA+ naive T cells. The rearrangement links TRBV5-4 to TRBJ1-5; D is unclear. The receptor was isolated from a human donor in good health. Some libraries in this study had Jurkat cell RNA spiked in. The CDR3 DNA reads as TGTGCCAGCAGCTGGCTGGGGTGGGGTCATAGCAATCAGCCCCAGCATTTT. It specifies CASSWLGWGHSNQPQHF.